These T cell receptor beta chains were read from a single sample in a study of T-cell reconstitution after alpha-beta-depleted transplantation in children. TCRdb re-analysed the PCR reads in MiXCR, keeping a single row per CDR3 protein. Here the sample spans approximately 350,000 distinct CDR3 sequences, about an eighth being singletons. The sample here was PBMCs, taken from the stem cell graft. The receptor source for this set is a human donor who donated a stem cell graft to a child with Fanconi anemia. CDR3s include the opening cysteine and the closing phenylalanine or tryptophan. Fields, in order: V gene, D gene, J gene, clone size, CDR3 protein, CDR3 DNA. A D gene is named only where the DNA matches it firmly. For some rows the clone size is stated as once, few or many, or as a class when expanded; others skip it.

V: TRBV11-2; D: -; J: TRBJ1-4; size: -; CDR3: CASSLVRRGASMGKLFF; DNA: TGTGCCAGCAGCTTAGTGCGCAGGGGCGCCTCGATGGGGAAACTGTTTTTT
V: TRBV25-1; D: -; J: TRBJ1-1; size: few; CDR3: CASSEWGTEISLKAFF; DNA: TGTGCCAGCAGTGAATGGGGAACCGAGATCAGCCTAAAAGCTTTCTTT
V: TRBV6-5; D: -; J: TRBJ2-2; size: many; CDR3: CASTYQGANTGELFF; DNA: TGTGCCAGCACTTATCAAGGAGCGAACACCGGGGAGCTGTTTTTT
V: TRBV29-1; D: TRBD1; J: TRBJ2-1; size: many; CDR3: CSAFGTGDLSYNEQFF; DNA: TGCAGCGCCTTCGGGACAGGGGACTTGTCCTACAATGAGCAGTTCTTC
V: TRBV11-2; D: -; J: TRBJ2-7; size: few; CDR3: CASSPDMNYEQYF; DNA: TGTGCCAGCAGCCCGGACATGAACTACGAGCAGTACTTC
V: TRBV7-9; D: -; J: TRBJ2-5; size: many; CDR3: CASSDTGKETQYF; DNA: TGTGCCAGCAGCGACACAGGAAAAGAGACCCAGTACTTC
V: TRBV5-1; D: -; J: TRBJ2-2; size: -; CDR3: CATSGTSNTGELFF; DNA: TGCGCCACCTCCGGGACGTCGAACACCGGGGAGCTGTTTTTT
V: TRBV6-1; D: TRBD1; J: TRBJ2-5; size: few; CDR3: CASSRRDREWETQYF; DNA: TGTGCCAGCAGTCGCCGGGACAGGGAATGGGAGACCCAGTACTTC
V: TRBV12-3/TRBV12-4; D: -; J: TRBJ2-1; size: -; CDR3: CASSLPGHRYNEQFF; DNA: TGTGCCAGCAGTTTGCCAGGTCACCGATACAATGAGCAGTTCTTC
V: TRBV7-9; D: TRBD1; J: TRBJ1-6; size: few; CDR3: CASSSPDRVNSPLHF; DNA: TGTGCCAGCAGCTCCCCCGACAGGGTTAATTCACCCCTCCACTTT
V: TRBV7-2; D: TRBD2; J: TRBJ2-3; size: few; CDR3: CASSPRTSGGQSDTQYF; DNA: TGTGCCAGCAGCCCACGGACTAGCGGGGGTCAATCAGATACGCAGTATTTT
V: TRBV5-5; D: -; J: TRBJ1-1; size: few; CDR3: CASSLLVTEAFF; DNA: TGTGCCAGCAGCTTGCTAGTCACTGAAGCTTTCTTT
V: TRBV18; D: -; J: TRBJ1-3; size: -; CDR3: CASSPSQGSGNTIYF; DNA: TGTGCCAGCTCACCGTCGCAGGGCTCTGGAAACACCATATATTTT
V: TRBV9; D: -; J: TRBJ1-1; size: many; CDR3: CASSVSSGLTNTEAFF; DNA: TGTGCCAGCAGCGTATCCTCGGGACTTACGAACACTGAAGCTTTCTTT
V: TRBV28; D: -; J: TRBJ2-1; size: -; CDR3: CASTPGGYNEQFF; DNA: TGTGCCAGCACCCCTGGTGGTTATAATGAGCAGTTCTTC
V: TRBV10-3; D: TRBD1; J: TRBJ1-2; size: many; CDR3: CAISESGTGGTF; DNA: TGTGCCATCAGTGAGTCCGGGACAGGGGGCACCTTC
V: TRBV27; D: -; J: TRBJ1-6; size: -; CDR3: CASSFLGREVSPLHF; DNA: TGTGCCAGCAGTTTTTTGGGTCGTGAGGTTTCACCCCTCCACTTT
V: TRBV11-2; D: -; J: TRBJ2-1; size: many; CDR3: CASSSLPAGTYNEQFF; DNA: TGTGCCAGCAGCTCGTTACCGGCGGGCACCTACAATGAGCAGTTCTTC
V: TRBV12-3/TRBV12-4; D: -; J: TRBJ2-2; size: many; CDR3: CASSYLHTGELFF; DNA: TGTGCCAGCAGTTATTTGCACACCGGGGAGCTGTTTTTT
V: TRBV7-2; D: -; J: TRBJ1-5; size: -; CDR3: CASSLAPGGSSHSNQPQHF; DNA: TGTGCCAGCAGCTTAGCTCCTGGGGGTAGTTCCCATAGCAATCAGCCCCAGCATTTT
V: TRBV6-5; D: -; J: TRBJ2-1; size: many; CDR3: CASSRLQGNSEQFF; DNA: TGTGCCAGCAGTAGACTTCAGGGAAATAGTGAGCAGTTCTTC
V: TRBV7-9; D: -; J: TRBJ1-2; size: few; CDR3: CASSPTDLYGYTF; DNA: TGTGCCAGCAGCCCCACGGACCTCTATGGCTACACCTTC
V: TRBV6-5; D: -; J: TRBJ1-1; size: -; CDR3: CASTLSLSTEAFF; DNA: TGTGCCAGCACTCTATCTCTGAGCACTGAAGCTTTCTTT
V: TRBV18; D: -; J: TRBJ1-1; size: many; CDR3: CASSPPSRAVNTEAFF; DNA: TGTGCCAGCTCACCACCATCCCGGGCCGTGAACACTGAAGCTTTCTTT
V: TRBV7-6; D: -; J: TRBJ1-5; size: few; CDR3: CASSFLQGGVDQPQHF; DNA: TGTGCCAGCAGCTTCTTACAGGGAGGGGTGGATCAGCCCCAGCATTTT
V: TRBV18; D: TRBD1; J: TRBJ2-7; size: -; CDR3: CASSPAGQGAYEQYF; DNA: TGTGCCAGCTCACCAGCGGGACAGGGGGCTTACGAGCAGTACTTC
V: TRBV20-1; D: TRBD1; J: TRBJ2-3; size: few; CDR3: CSASDRGEDTQYF; DNA: TGCAGTGCTAGTGACAGGGGGGAGGATACGCAGTATTTT
V: TRBV20-1; D: -; J: TRBJ2-1; size: -; CDR3: CSPWIYEQFF; DNA: TGCAGTCCCTGGATTTATGAGCAGTTCTTC
V: TRBV20-1; D: -; J: TRBJ1-1; size: few; CDR3: CSARPGLTEAFF; DNA: TGCAGTGCTAGACCGGGGTTAACTGAAGCTTTCTTT
V: TRBV20-1; D: -; J: TRBJ1-5; size: many; CDR3: CSAREESRGDHQPQHF; DNA: TGCAGTGCTAGAGAGGAGTCCAGGGGTGATCATCAGCCCCAGCATTTT
V: TRBV7-9; D: TRBD1; J: TRBJ2-1; size: many; CDR3: CASSSRGSSYNEQFF; DNA: TGTGCCAGCAGCTCCAGGGGGAGCTCCTACAATGAGCAGTTCTTC
V: TRBV12-3/TRBV12-4; D: -; J: TRBJ2-7; size: -; CDR3: CASSLKRQLKQSYEQYF; DNA: TGTGCCAGCAGTTTAAAAAGACAGCTAAAACAGTCCTACGAGCAGTACTTC
V: TRBV7-7; D: -; J: TRBJ2-1; size: few; CDR3: CASSPIGGGYNEQFF; DNA: TGTGCTAGCAGCCCAATAGGGGGGGGATACAATGAGCAGTTCTTC
V: TRBV29-1; D: -; J: TRBJ1-4; size: few; CDR3: CSVLDGRDEKLFF; DNA: TGCAGCGTCCTGGACGGCCGGGACGAAAAACTGTTTTTT
V: TRBV12-3/TRBV12-4; D: -; J: TRBJ1-2; size: -; CDR3: CASSSSTPLKKGYTF; DNA: TGTGCCAGCAGTTCCTCGACACCCCTAAAAAAAGGCTACACCTTC
V: TRBV5-1; D: -; J: TRBJ2-3; size: -; CDR3: CASSSQQGWGTDTQYF; DNA: TGCGCCAGCAGCTCCCAACAGGGTTGGGGCACAGATACGCAGTATTTT
V: TRBV6-1; D: -; J: TRBJ1-4; size: -; CDR3: CASSRQNSNEKLFF; DNA: TGTGCCAGCAGTCGACAGAATTCTAATGAAAAACTGTTTTTT
V: TRBV4-3; D: -; J: TRBJ2-3; size: few; CDR3: CASKQEGTDTQYF; DNA: TGCGCCAGCAAACAGGAGGGCACAGATACGCAGTATTTT
V: TRBV27; D: TRBD1; J: TRBJ2-1; size: -; CDR3: CASTNRGHEQFF; DNA: TGTGCCAGCACAAACAGGGGACATGAGCAGTTCTTC
V: TRBV12-3/TRBV12-4; D: -; J: TRBJ1-3; size: few; CDR3: CASTQGIGNTIYF; DNA: TGTGCCAGCACCCAGGGGATTGGAAACACCATATATTTT
V: TRBV12-3/TRBV12-4; D: -; J: TRBJ1-5; size: many; CDR3: CASSLSLERAQHF; DNA: TGTGCCAGCAGTTTAAGTCTGGAAAGGGCCCAGCATTTT
V: TRBV6-5; D: -; J: TRBJ2-1; size: few; CDR3: CASSYSSPHPSSYNEQFF; DNA: TGTGCCAGCAGTTACTCAAGTCCCCATCCCAGCTCCTACAATGAGCAGTTCTTC
V: TRBV7-8; D: -; J: TRBJ1-1; size: few; CDR3: CASSLAARDTEAFF; DNA: TGTGCCAGCAGCTTAGCGGCTCGGGACACTGAAGCTTTCTTT
V: TRBV11-1; D: TRBD1; J: TRBJ2-6; size: few; CDR3: CASSLTGQSGANVLTF; DNA: TGTGCCAGCAGCTTGACAGGGCAATCAGGGGCCAACGTCCTGACTTTC
V: TRBV7-9; D: TRBD2; J: TRBJ2-5; size: few; CDR3: CASSPHLPSGSAGTQYF; DNA: TGTGCCAGCAGCCCCCACCTCCCTAGCGGGTCCGCCGGAACCCAGTACTTC
V: TRBV6-5; D: -; J: TRBJ1-4; size: -; CDR3: CASSSALTRGEKLFF; DNA: TGTGCCAGCAGTTCGGCCCTAACACGGGGTGAAAAACTGTTTTTT